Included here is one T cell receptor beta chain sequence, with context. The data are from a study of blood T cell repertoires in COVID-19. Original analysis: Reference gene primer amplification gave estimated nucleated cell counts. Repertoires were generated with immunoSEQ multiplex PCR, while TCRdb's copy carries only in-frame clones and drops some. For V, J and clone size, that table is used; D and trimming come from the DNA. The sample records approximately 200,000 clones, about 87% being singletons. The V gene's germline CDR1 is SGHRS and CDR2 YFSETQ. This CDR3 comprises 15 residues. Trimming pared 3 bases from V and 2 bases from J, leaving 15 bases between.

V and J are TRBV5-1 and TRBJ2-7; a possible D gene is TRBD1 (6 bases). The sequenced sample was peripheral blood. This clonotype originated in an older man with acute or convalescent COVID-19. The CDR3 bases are TGCGCCAGCAGCTCTGGGACATACTCGGCCTACGAGCAGTACTTC. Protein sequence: CASSSGTYSAYEQYF.